This entry lists 27 T cell receptor beta chains sequenced from one sample in a study of blood T cell repertoires in COVID-19 (TCRdb year 2020). Receptors were amplified or captured by the immunoSEQ multiplex PCR assay. TCRdb provides this immuneACCESS table in a form limited to in-frame rearrangements. Some clones are lacking; in checked studies, under half of them reflect an unresolved V gene, and why the rest are absent is not known. The sample table holds under 200,000 clones, of which approximately 80% were seen once. 7% to 10% of the sample comes from the top ten. Sequenced sample: peripheral blood. The receptors derive from a man in his fifties or sixties with acute or convalescent COVID-19.

In this sample, this clone turned up once. The J gene is TRBJ1-2, the V gene TRBV9; TRBD1 aligns across 7 bases. Germline lookup yields CDR1 SGDLS and CDR2 YYNGEE. The V gene end was trimmed by 5 bases and the J gene end by 0 bases; junction bases not matched to a gene: 10. The CDR3 consists of 16 residues. CDR3 nucleotide sequence: TGTGCCAGCAGATCAAACAGGGGCCCAGCTAACTATGGCTACACCTTC. It is translated as CASRSNRGPANYGYTF.

This clone has a single count. The chain recombines TRBV6-5 with TRBJ1-2; the D gene is possibly TRBD1 (6 bases). The germline V gene encodes CDR1 MNHEY and CDR2 SVGAGI. V lost 3 bases and J lost 8, with 13 bases in between. This CDR3 has 13 amino acids. Here the CDR3 DNA reads TGTGCCAGCAGTTATACAGGGTTCGGAGGCTACACCTTC. Protein: CASSYTGFGGYTF.

This CDR3 reads CASSQDSGNTIYF. CDR3 sequence (DNA): TGTGCCAGCTCACAAGACTCTGGAAACACCATATATTTT. V usage is TRBV3-1 (or the pseudogene TRBV3-2) and J usage is TRBJ1-3; D is ambiguous. There are 13 residues in the CDR3. In germline, CDR1 is LGHDT, CDR2 YNNKEL (reference sequence). Between the trimmed V and J ends, which lost 8 bases and 0 bases, there was a span of 8 bases.

V is TRBV7-2 and J is TRBJ2-3, with a possible D match to TRBD2 (7 bases). Germline values: CDR1 SGHTA, CDR2 FQGNSA. The CDR3 has 14 residues. V shed 3 bases and J shed 4 bases, with 11 bases lying between them. CDR3 in amino acids: CASSFGGRADTQYF. The CDR3 DNA sequence: TGTGCCAGCAGCTTCGGGGGGCGGGCAGATACGCAGTATTTT. The full variable domain, with the rest looked up from reference TRBV7-2 and TRBJ2-3, is GAGVSQSPSNKVTEKGKDVELRCDPISGHTALYWYRQSLGQGLEFLIYFQGNSAPDKSGLPSDRFSAERTGGSVSTLTIQRTQQEDSAVYLCASSFGGRADTQYFGPGTRLTVL.

The rearrangement links TRBV18 to TRBJ2-7, with TRBD1 matching over 10 bases. Germline V lookup: CDR1 KGHSH, CDR2 LQKENI. Trimming at V came to 6 bases and at J to 5 bases, leaving 4 bases not matched to a gene. The CDR3 contains 13 residues. The CDR3 DNA reads as TGTGCCAGCTCCGTCGGGACAGGGGACGAGCAGTACTTC. It yields the protein CASSVGTGDEQYF.

V is TRBV6-5 and J is TRBJ2-7; the match to TRBD1 covers 8 bases. Unmatched junction bases numbered 12, after V lost 7 bases and J lost 4 bases. Germline-derived CDR1 and CDR2 are MNHEY and SVGAGI. The CDR3 length is 15 residues. CDR3 nucleotide sequence: TGTGCCAGCAAGGGGGTAGGGACAGGATCATACGAGCAGTACTTC. It encodes CASKGVGTGSYEQYF.

The rearrangement links TRBV6-6 to TRBJ2-1, with D possibly TRBD2 on 7 matching bases. In germline, CDR1 is MNHNY, CDR2 SVGAGI (reference sequence). CDR3 size: 14 residues. The V end was cut by 5 bases, the J end by 7 bases, with 15 bases between. The CDR3 loop reads CASSARGAWNEQFF. DNA for the CDR3: TGTGCCAGCAGTGCTCGGGGGGCGTGGAATGAGCAGTTCTTC.

The chain joins TRBV5-6 to TRBJ1-1; D perhaps matches TRBD1 (6 bases). CDR1 is SGHDT and CDR2 is YYEEEE in the germline V gene. The CDR3 sequence is 15 residues long. V was cut by 0 bases and J by 1 base, with 10 bases left in between. The CDR3 nucleotides are TGTGCCAGCAGCTTGGAACAGGGTTGGAACACTGAAGCTTTCTTT. Translation: CASSLEQGWNTEAFF.

This clone was seen a single time. The chain joins TRBV5-1 to TRBJ1-4, with TRBD1 matching over 7 bases. The trim removed 0 bases at V and 4 bases at J, leaving 6 bases unmatched. The CDR3 runs 16 residues. CDR1 and CDR2 (germline): SGHRS, YFSETQ. The CDR3 nucleotides read TGCGCCAGCAGCTTGGGTTCGACAGGGAGTAATGAAAAACTGTTTTTT. Amino acids: CASSLGSTGSNEKLFF. The whole variable domain, filled in from reference TRBV5-1 and TRBJ1-4, reads KAGVTQTPRYLIKTRGQQVTLSCSPISGHRSVSWYQQTPGQGLQFLFEYFSETQRNKGNFPGRFSGRQFSNSRSEMNVSTLELGDSALYLCASSLGSTGSNEKLFFGSGTQLSVL.

The gene calls are TRBV3-1 (or the pseudogene TRBV3-2) and TRBJ1-2, with TRBD1 as a possible D gene (5 bases). Trimming removed 2 bases at V and 1 base at J, with 14 bases between. Germline CDR1 reads LGHDT; CDR2 reads YNNKEL (reference sequence). This CDR3 has 16 amino acids. The CDR3 protein is CASSQPRGGNNYGYTF. The CDR3 DNA follows: TGTGCCAGCAGCCAACCTAGGGGAGGTAATAACTATGGCTACACCTTC.

This rearrangement joins TRBV19 to TRBJ1-1; D call uncertain. The CDR3 runs 12 residues. V lost 10 bases and J lost 5, with 14 bases in between. Germline CDR1 and CDR2: LNHDA and SQIVND (reference sequence). The CDR3 DNA sequence: TGTGCCACCCAAGAGGGTGCGACTGAAGCTTTCTTT. This gives the protein CATQEGATEAFF.

This clone was recorded a few times. The rearrangement uses TRBV6-5 and TRBJ2-2, with TRBD2 identical over 13 bases. Germline V gene lookup returns CDR1 MNHEY and CDR2 SVGAGI. With 4 bases clipped from V and 3 bases from J, the junction kept 2 bases outside the gene matches. This CDR3 comprises 16 residues. CDR3 nucleotide sequence: TGTGCCAGCAGTTCCACTAGCGGGGGGGACACCGGGGAGCTGTTTTTT. Protein: CASSSTSGGDTGELFF.

V and J are TRBV19 and TRBJ1-1; TRBD1 agrees at 7 bases. The CDR3 runs to 13 residues. Per germline, CDR1 LNHDA and CDR2 SQIVND (reference sequence). Trimming removed 5 bases from V and 6 bases from J; junction bases left unmatched: 6. For the CDR3, the DNA is TGTGCCAGTAGTTCGAAAACAGGGGCTGAAGCTTTCTTT. Encoded protein: CASSSKTGAEAFF.

The chain joins TRBV5-1 to TRBJ2-5, with a weak D call TRBD2 (7 bases). Germline V gene data show CDR1 as SGHRS and CDR2 as YFSETQ. This CDR3 is 16 amino acids long. Trimming shortened V by 0 bases and J by 1 base, and 13 bases separated the two germline ends. CDR3 nucleotide sequence: TGCGCCAGCAGCTTGGGCGGCGGGGGCCTCCAAGAGACCCAGTACTTC. It is translated as CASSLGGGGLQETQYF. The full variable domain, rest sourced from reference TRBV5-1 and TRBJ2-5, is KAGVTQTPRYLIKTRGQQVTLSCSPISGHRSVSWYQQTPGQGLQFLFEYFSETQRNKGNFPGRFSGRQFSNSRSEMNVSTLELGDSALYLCASSLGGGGLQETQYFGPGTRLLVL.

V gene TRBV5-1 combines with J gene TRBJ1-2, with D perhaps matching TRBD1 (6 bases). The CDR3 has 13 amino acids. The germline V gene encodes CDR1 SGHRS and CDR2 YFSETQ. The V end was cut by 4 bases, the J end by 6 bases, with 13 bases between. DNA of the CDR3: TGCGCCAGCAGCCTCCAGGGGCCGGATGGCTACACCTTC. The encoded protein is CASSLQGPDGYTF.

The genes are TRBV6-5 and TRBJ1-1, with 8 positions matching TRBD1. V shed 4 bases and J 1 base; nucleotides not matched to a gene: 5. The CDR3 runs 15 residues. Germline V lookup: CDR1 MNHEY, CDR2 SVGAGI. The DNA for the CDR3 is TGTGCCAGCAGTTCCCCTACAGGGGGGAACACTGAAGCTTTCTTT. Its translation: CASSSPTGGNTEAFF.

The V and J genes are TRBV11-3 and TRBJ2-1; 7 bases match TRBD2. The germline V gene encodes CDR1 SGHNT and CDR2 YENEEA. The CDR3 extends over 13 amino acids. The junction had 9 bases not matched to a gene; V was cut back by 6 bases and J by 10 bases. The CDR3 DNA reads TGTGCCAGCAGTGGGGGGGATAGGGACGAGCAGTTCTTC. This sequence encodes CASSGGDRDEQFF.

This clone was observed a few times. The V call is TRBV7-8, the J call TRBJ1-2; TRBD1 might be the D (6 bases). The CDR3 runs 16 residues. Germline lookup yields CDR1 SGHVS and CDR2 FQNEAQ. V lost 5 bases and J 6 bases, leaving 22 bases between the germline ends. The DNA for the CDR3 is TGTGCCAGCAGCCCACGTACCCCCACACAGGGCCATGGCTACACCTTC. This translates into CASSPRTPTQGHGYTF.

The chain is built from TRBV7-2 and TRBJ2-7; 12 bases fit TRBD2. Trimming took 6 bases from V and 6 from J; bases not matched to a gene: 6. This CDR3 region has 14 residues. In germline, CDR1 is SGHTA, CDR2 FQGNSA. CDR3 sequence reads: CASRSSGGAGEQYF. DNA for the CDR3: TGTGCCAGCAGGTCTAGCGGGGGGGCCGGCGAGCAGTACTTC.

This clone was detected only a few times. The CDR3 spells CASSLDRSADTQYF. In DNA, the CDR3 is TGCGCCAGCAGCTTGGACAGGTCGGCGGATACGCAGTATTTT. The chain employs TRBV5-1 and TRBJ2-3; TRBD1 might be the D (5 bases). The CDR3 sequence is 14 residues long. Trimming took 0 bases from V and 6 from J, leaving 11 bases between them. The germline V gene encodes CDR1 SGHRS and CDR2 YFSETQ.

This clone was seen a few times. This rearrangement joins TRBV5-1 to TRBJ1-2, with D unresolved. Germline CDR1 SGHRS, CDR2 YFSETQ. The CDR3 contains 16 residues. The V gene lost 0 bases and the J gene lost 0 bases, with 12 bases spanning the gap. The CDR3 sequence is CASSLGVGRSNYGYTF. The DNA for the CDR3 is TGCGCCAGCAGCTTGGGGGTCGGGAGATCTAACTATGGCTACACCTTC.

CDR3: CASSESVAGPYEQYF. The DNA for the CDR3 is TGTGCCAGCAGTGAGTCAGTAGCGGGGCCCTACGAGCAGTACTTC. The V gene is TRBV2, the J gene TRBJ2-7; 8 nucleotides match TRBD2. The length of the CDR3 is 15 residues. Unmatched junction bases numbered 6, after V lost 3 bases and J lost 2 bases. Germline V gene sequence: CDR1 SNHLY, CDR2 FYNNEI.

This chain links TRBV10-3 with TRBJ2-1, with TRBD2 matching over 9 bases. There are 12 residues in the CDR3. The germline gives CDR1 ENHRY, CDR2 SYGVKD. V lost 8 bases and J lost 9; bases outside the gene matches: 5. The CDR3 DNA reads TGTGCCATCGGGTTAGCGGGGGCTGAGCAGTTCTTC. The encoded protein is CAIGLAGAEQFF.

The rearrangement joins TRBV5-6 to TRBJ2-3, with D unresolved. V dropped 2 bases and J dropped 2 bases, with 3 bases sitting between them. CDR1 SGHDT and CDR2 YYEEEE come from the germline V gene. CDR3 length: 12 amino acids. The CDR3 reads CASSFYTDTQYF. In DNA form, the CDR3 reads TGTGCCAGCAGCTTTTACACAGATACGCAGTATTTT.

CDR3 region: CASSYDTLNTEAFF. The CDR3 coding sequence is TGTGCCAGCAGTTATGACACCCTGAACACTGAAGCTTTCTTT. The chain couples TRBV6-2 or TRBV6-3 to TRBJ1-1; the D is unclear. The V gene lost 3 bases and the J gene lost 0 bases, with 8 bases spanning the gap. CDR3 length: 14 amino acids. CDR1 and CDR2 (germline): MNHEY, SVGEGT.

The chain carries TRBV11-2 and TRBJ2-3; unclear D gene. The CDR3 loop spans 13 amino acids. CDR1 is SGHAT, CDR2 FQNNGV, per germline. V lost 0 bases, J lost 6 bases, and 7 bases lay in between. The CDR3 sequence is CASSLETPDTQYF. CDR3 coding DNA: TGTGCCAGCAGCTTAGAGACACCGGATACGCAGTATTTT.

The gene calls are TRBV5-4 and TRBJ2-5, with TRBD1 matching over 8 bases. The CDR3 spans 14 residues. V gave up 4 bases and J gave up 5 bases; unmatched junction bases: 7. Germline V gene data show CDR1 as SGHNT and CDR2 as YYREEE (reference sequence). In DNA, the CDR3 is TGTGCCAGCAGCCACCCGACAGGGGAGGAGACCCAGTACTTC. Residues: CASSHPTGEETQYF.